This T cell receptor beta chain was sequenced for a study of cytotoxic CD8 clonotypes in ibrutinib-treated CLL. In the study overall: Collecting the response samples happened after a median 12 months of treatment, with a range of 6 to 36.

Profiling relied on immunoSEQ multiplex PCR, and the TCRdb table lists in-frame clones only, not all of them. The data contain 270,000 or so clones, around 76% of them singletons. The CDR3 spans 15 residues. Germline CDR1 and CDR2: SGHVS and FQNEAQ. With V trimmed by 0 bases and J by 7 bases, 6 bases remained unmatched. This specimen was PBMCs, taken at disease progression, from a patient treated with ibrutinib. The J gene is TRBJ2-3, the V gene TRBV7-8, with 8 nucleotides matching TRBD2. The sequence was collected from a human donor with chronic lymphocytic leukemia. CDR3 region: CASSLAGSGVNTQYF. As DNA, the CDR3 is TGTGCCAGCAGCTTAGCCGGTAGCGGGGTAAATACGCAGTATTTT.